This record covers a single TCR beta chain. One junction end does not reproduce the germline sequence, and a read error may be involved. This sample is drawn from a study of blood T cell repertoires in COVID-19. Study context: The United States, Italy and Spain supplied acute and convalescent COVID-19 samples. Sources were T cells, B-cell-depleted T cells, or PBMCs; the material itself was cDNA or gDNA.

Generated by immunoSEQ multiplex PCR, the TCRdb table keeps only in-frame clones and is missing some. Among over 150,000 clones, almost 80% were seen once, and the ten largest hold 26%. The germline gives CDR1 SGDLS, CDR2 YYNGEE. The CDR3 runs to 14 residues. V gene TRBV9 combines with J gene TRBJ2-3, with D perhaps matching TRBD2 (5 bases). The TCR originated in a woman aged 70 to 79 with acute or convalescent COVID-19. Sequenced: peripheral blood. In nucleotides, the CDR3 is TGTGCCAGCAGCGTAGTGGCTAGCAGAGATACGCAGTATTTT. Translating it yields CASSVVASRDTQYF.